The subject of this entry is one T cell receptor beta chain. Genes here carry mouse names. The observed sequence ends 1 residue before the CDR3 terminus, with the missing tail filled in from the germline J gene. There are 15 residues in the CDR3. V was shortened by 0 bases and J by 1 base, with 10 bases between the two germline ends. The germline V gene encodes CDR1 GFQATS and CDR2 STVNSAI. This entry is derived from a study of tissue T cells after allogeneic stem cell transplantation. Only in-frame clones appear in the TCRdb table, and some are missing; sequencing was by immunoSEQ multiplex PCR. Among more than 45,000 clones listed, 73% were seen once.

This clonotype was sampled from a pool of C57BL/6 mice in good health. This chain links TRBV20 with TRBJ1-3, with D hard to call. The sequenced sample was sorted cells pooled from one or two spleens. The CDR3 loop is CGARDLARSGNTLYF. Partial CDR3 DNA: TGTGGTGCTAGGGATCTCGCCAGATCTGGAAATACGCTCTAT.